The 20 T cell receptor beta chains listed next were all sequenced from one sample in a study of blood T cell repertoires in COVID-19. Data came from immunoSEQ multiplex PCR; TCRdb stores just in-frame clones and leaves some out. The sample includes over 85,000 clones, 75% to 90% seen only once; the top ten take under 8%. Material for sequencing was peripheral blood. These receptor sequences come from a man aged 55 to 70 with acute or convalescent COVID-19.

The CDR3 nucleotides read TGTGCCTGGAGTGATAGCGGTTACCGCAATGAGCAGTTCTTC. It yields the protein CAWSDSGYRNEQFF. V gene TRBV30 combines with J gene TRBJ2-1; possible D gene TRBD2, 6 bases. The CDR3 is 14 residues long. The V and J ends lost 1 base and 6 bases respectively, with 13 bases between them. Germline-derived CDR1 and CDR2 are GTSNPN and SVGIG (reference sequence).

The V call is TRBV19, the J call TRBJ1-5, with 8 positions matching TRBD1. The CDR3 consists of 17 residues. Germline V gives CDR1 LNHDA, CDR2 SQIVND (reference sequence). J lost 4 bases, V lost 2 bases, and 10 bases had no gene match. This chain's CDR3 is CASSIHQGAPQNQPQHF. The CDR3 nucleotides are TGTGCCAGTAGTATACATCAGGGGGCCCCTCAAAATCAGCCCCAGCATTTT.

The V gene is TRBV6-5, the J gene TRBJ2-7; D perhaps matches TRBD1 (5 bases). V lost 5 bases and J 8 bases, leaving 16 bases between the germline ends. This CDR3 comprises 13 residues. Germline V gives CDR1 MNHEY, CDR2 SVGAGI. CDR3 sequence: CASSPRTTTQQYF. The CDR3 DNA reads as TGTGCCAGCAGTCCTCGGACAACTACGCAGCAGTACTTC.

The chain is built from TRBV6-5 and TRBJ1-5, with 9 bases that match TRBD1. The junction had 4 bases not matched to a gene; V was cut back by 2 bases and J by 5 bases. The CDR3 extends over 15 amino acids. Germline assignment: CDR1 MNHEY and CDR2 SVGAGI. The CDR3 reads CASSYGTGRDQPQHF. In nucleotides, the CDR3 is TGTGCCAGCAGTTACGGGACAGGGCGGGATCAGCCCCAGCATTTT.

The table lists this clone with a few counts. This chain links TRBV10-3 with TRBJ1-4; D is unclear. The length of the CDR3 is 13 residues. V was clipped by 7 bases and J by 0 bases, with 6 bases between them. Germline V CDR1 and CDR2: ENHRY, SYGVKD. CDR3 amino acids: CAIKPATNEKLFF. The CDR3 coding sequence is TGTGCCATCAAGCCGGCAACTAATGAAAAACTGTTTTTT.

This rearrangement joins TRBV5-1 to TRBJ2-1; 9 bases fit TRBD2. There are 16 residues in the CDR3. After removal of 7 bases from V and 3 bases from J, the junction contained 11 bases not matched to a gene. CDR1 and CDR2 (germline): SGHRS, YFSETQ. For the CDR3, the DNA is TGCGCCAGCCTACTGGGGACAGCGGGGGGCTACAATGAGCAGTTCTTC. Amino acids: CASLLGTAGGYNEQFF.

This chain uses TRBV30 with TRBJ1-6; D is perhaps TRBD1 (6 bases). The CDR3 consists of 17 residues. Per the germline V gene, CDR1 is GTSNPN and CDR2 is SVGIG (reference sequence). The V gene lost 1 base and the J gene lost 5 bases, with 18 bases spanning the gap. CDR3 protein: CAWSGLRGGANNSPLHF. For the CDR3, the DNA is TGTGCCTGGAGTGGTTTGAGGGGGGGCGCGAATAATTCACCCCTCCACTTT.

J is TRBJ1-6 and V is TRBV18; TRBD1 aligns across 9 bases. V gave up 2 bases and J gave up 2 bases; unmatched junction bases: 1. CDR1 and CDR2 (germline): KGHSH, LQKENI. The CDR3 is made up of 16 amino acids. The CDR3 DNA is TGTGCCAGCTCACCAGGGACAGGGACCTATAATTCACCCCTCCACTTT. Translation: CASSPGTGTYNSPLHF.

This chain joins TRBV6-5 and TRBJ2-1; possible D gene TRBD1, 7 bases. The CDR3 covers 16 residues. Trimming shortened V by 2 bases and J by 6 bases, and 17 bases separated the two germline ends. The germline gives CDR1 MNHEY, CDR2 SVGAGI. The CDR3 here is CASSYAGQYLSNEQFF. DNA of the CDR3: TGTGCCAGCAGTTACGCGGGACAGTACCTGTCCAATGAGCAGTTCTTC.

This chain joins TRBV6-6 and TRBJ2-7; the D gene is possibly TRBD2 (5 bases). This CDR3 has 14 amino acids. From germline, CDR1 is MNHNY and CDR2 SVGAGI (reference sequence). V dropped 0 bases and J dropped 1 base, with 7 bases sitting between them. CDR3 DNA: TGTGCCAGCAGTTACTCGGAGGTTTCCTACGAGCAGTACTTC. Residues: CASSYSEVSYEQYF.

This chain connects TRBV5-8 to TRBJ2-3; D perhaps matches TRBD2 (5 bases). Germline lookup yields CDR1 SGHTS and CDR2 YDEGEE. V was trimmed by 0 bases and J by 8 bases, leaving 19 bases between them. The CDR3 spans 16 residues. In DNA, the CDR3 is TGTGCCAGCAGCTTGGTGAGGGAAACCACCCGGGGTACGCAGTATTTT. Protein product: CASSLVRETTRGTQYF.

The rearrangement joins TRBV7-6 to TRBJ2-2; a possible D gene is TRBD2 (6 bases). This CDR3 has 16 amino acids. The germline V gene has CDR1 SGHVS and CDR2 FNYEAQ. Trimming removed 4 bases from V and 6 bases from J, with 18 bases in between. The CDR3 here is CASSYQGLPGAGELFF. The CDR3 DNA sequence: TGTGCCAGCAGCTACCAGGGACTGCCTGGTGCCGGGGAGCTGTTTTTT. Drawing the rest from reference TRBV7-6 and TRBJ2-2, the complete variable domain is GAGVSQSPRYKVTKRGQDVALRCDPISGHVSLYWYRQALGQGPEFLTYFNYEAQQDKSGLPNDRFSAERPEGSISTLTIQRTEQRDSAMYRCASSYQGLPGAGELFFGEGSRLTVL.

The V gene is TRBV6-5, the J gene TRBJ1-6; maybe TRBD1 (5 bases). CDR3 length: 13 residues. Germline CDR1 is MNHEY and CDR2 is SVGAGI. Trimming took 7 bases from V and 7 from J, leaving 11 bases between them. The CDR3 reads CASNYRPNSPLHF. In nucleotides, the CDR3 is TGTGCCAGCAACTACAGGCCCAATTCACCCCTCCACTTT.

The genes are TRBV6-4 and TRBJ2-2, with 7 bases lining up with TRBD2. The trim removed 0 bases at V and 6 bases at J, leaving 10 bases unmatched. Germline CDR1 is MRHNA and CDR2 is SNTAGT. The CDR3 totals 17 residues. The CDR3 bases are TGTGCCAGCAGTGACTCGATCTCTAGCGGAACCTCCGGGGAGCTGTTTTTT. Translated: CASSDSISSGTSGELFF.

V and J are TRBV11-2 and TRBJ2-5; D is perhaps TRBD1 (5 bases). The CDR3 length is 14 residues. Germline V gene data show CDR1 as SGHAT and CDR2 as FQNNGV. Between the trimmed V and J ends, which lost 1 base and 5 bases, there was a span of 11 bases. In nucleotides, the CDR3 is TGTGCCAGCAGCTTAGGGACATTGGGGGAGACCCAGTACTTC. Its translation is CASSLGTLGETQYF.

The J gene is TRBJ1-2, the V gene TRBV4-2; TRBD1 is a possible D gene (6 bases). This CDR3 spans 14 amino acids. The V gene lost 4 bases and the J gene lost 5 bases, with 14 bases spanning the gap. CDR1 and CDR2 from the germline V gene are LGHNA and YNFKEQ. CDR3 sequence reads: CASSPNRELYGYTF. The CDR3 DNA is TGTGCCAGCAGCCCTAACAGGGAATTATATGGCTACACCTTC.

In DNA form, the CDR3 reads TGTGCCAGCAGTGAAGAGGCGGGGGGGTTGGATACGCAGTATTTT. Its translation is CASSEEAGGLDTQYF. V is TRBV2 and J is TRBJ2-3; 9 bases are shared with TRBD2. CDR1 and CDR2 from the germline V gene are SNHLY and FYNNEI. The CDR3 sequence is 15 residues long. After removal of 1 base from V and 6 bases from J, the junction contained 5 bases not matched to a gene.

This chain uses TRBV11-2 with TRBJ2-1, with TRBD2 identical over 7 bases. The CDR3 sequence is 15 residues long. The trim removed 1 base at V and 4 bases at J, leaving 4 bases unmatched. Germline CDR1 SGHAT, CDR2 FQNNGV. CDR3 DNA sequence: TGTGCCAGCAGCTTAGGCGCTAGCGGTTACAATGAGCAGTTCTTC. It yields the protein CASSLGASGYNEQFF. Together with reference TRBV11-2 and TRBJ2-1, the CDR3 gives the full variable domain: EAGVAQSPRYKIIEKRQSVAFWCNPISGHATLYWYQQILGQGPKLLIQFQNNGVVDDSQLPKDRFSAERLKGVDSTLKIQPAKLEDSAVYLCASSLGASGYNEQFFGPGTRLTVL.

The chain is built from TRBV2 and TRBJ1-1, with 9 bases identical to TRBD1. Looked up from germline, CDR1 is SNHLY and CDR2 is FYNNEI. Unmatched junction bases numbered 8, after V lost 4 bases and J lost 11 bases. The CDR3 is made up of 13 amino acids. As DNA, the CDR3 is TGTGCCAGCAGTGCGGGACAGGGTTTGGGGGCTTTCTTT. Its translation: CASSAGQGLGAFF. Based on the CDR3 plus reference TRBV2 and TRBJ1-1, the full variable domain is EPEVTQTPSHQVTQMGQEVILRCVPISNHLYFYWYRQILGQKVEFLVSFYNNEISEKSEIFDDQFSVERPDGSNFTLKIRSTKLEDSAMYFCASSAGQGLGAFFGQGTRLTVV.

The chain links TRBV19 to TRBJ1-2, with TRBD1 as a possible D gene (5 bases). The germline V and J ends were trimmed by 7 bases and 4 bases, with 13 bases remaining between them. The germline V gene encodes CDR1 LNHDA and CDR2 SQIVND (reference sequence). CDR3 length equals 13 residues. The CDR3 is CASTSRQTYGYTF. The DNA for the CDR3 is TGTGCCAGTACCTCGAGACAGACCTATGGCTACACCTTC.